This entry features one T cell receptor beta chain sequence. Its antigen is not yet known. One junction end does not reproduce the germline sequence, and a read error may be involved. Library creation used the immunoSEQ multiplex PCR assay. For the multiplex PCR, a mixture combining 60 forward primers for TCR Vbeta segments and 13 reverse primers for TCR Jbeta segments was used. The CDR3 region of rearranged TCR beta genes was amplified from genomic DNA with a multiplex PCR assay. On the Illumina HiSeq System, the amplified TCR beta libraries were sequenced as 87-base-pair reads. On the authors' methods: Across the 700 or so repertoires, a later analysis counted tens of millions of unique TCR beta chains, around 11 million of which were shared by at least two donors. To remove PCR and sequencing errors, raw reads were error-corrected and collapsed into unique sequences using a nearest-neighbor algorithm that merged closely related sequences. Alignment of CDR3 sequences to IMGT reference sequences was used to assign V, D and J gene segments. For a sequence to be retained, at least a six-nucleotide match to both a V gene segment and a J gene segment was required. Rearrangements were classified as productive when the CDR3 lacked stop codons and remained in frame with V and J, and all other rearrangements were classified as non-productive. CDR3 was defined by IMGT convention, running from the second conserved V-encoded cysteine to the conserved J-encoded phenylalanine. Sequences without an unambiguous match to a single V gene segment were excluded from the earlier analysis of 450 to 750 of the donors. An earlier analysis of over 450 of the donors classified V segments as functional when productive rearrangements were above 56.7% and as segregating when the standard deviation between donors was above 5%. To diagnose cytomegalovirus status from the catalog of TCR beta chain sequences, a statistical classification framework was built. In a later analysis, TCR nucleotide sequences were compared against IMGT/GENE-DB human TR gene sequences so that V and J genes could be assigned. Using the TCRdist pipeline, a later analysis assigned CDR3 sequences along with most-parsimonious VDJ recombination scenarios. In a later analysis, each TCR beta chain was defined by its CDR3 amino acid sequence together with its V-gene family, and reads lacking a unique V-gene family were excluded. In a later analysis, nearly 600 highly shared, low-generation-probability nucleotide sequences were removed to address suspected cross-contamination and a sequencing artifact. A later analysis calculated a clonal expansion index for each public chain from normalized within-repertoire ranks of inferred template counts. A later analysis computed generation probabilities with a VDJ recombination model fitted to out-of-frame rearrangements, and checked the results against IGoR. In a later analysis, hypergeometric tests were used to score TCR-TCR, TCR-HLA and TCR-CMV co-occurrence, with a repertoire-size bias correction applied to TCR pairs. False discovery rates were estimated in a later analysis by permuting HLA or CMV assignments 20 times. In a later analysis, co-occurring TCRs were grouped using DBSCAN, and TCRdist sequence similarity was added for clustering within HLA-allele-positive subsets. Repertoires with fewer than 30,000 or more than 120,000 public chains, plus five repertoires with anomalous nucleotide sharing, were excluded from co-occurrence clustering. TCRdb obtained this table from immuneACCESS and retained in-frame rearrangements with V and J assigned. These tables miss some clones; where compared with another copy, unresolved V genes account for less than half of the shortfall, and the remainder is unexplained. V and J calls and clone size are copied from that table; D and trimming were computed from the DNA. This sample holds about 140,000 clones; about 74% were observed only once. Around 3% of the sample belongs to the ten largest clones.

This sample stems from a study of cytomegalovirus exposure and HLA in healthy donors (dated by TCRdb to 2016 to 2017). Concerning the study at large: In an earlier analysis of approximately 640 of the donors, under 300 Gb of sequence data and about 110 million unique TCR beta sequences from 180 million or so T cells were reported. Besides the first cohort of more than 650 subjects, a separate validation cohort made up of around 120 different subjects was used. A later genetic analysis took genome-wide SNP genotypes for about 55% of the 666 donors and used that subset as a discovery cohort. Rather than using new phenotypic data, the later analysis identified candidate immune exposures from TCR beta sequences and from how often those sequences occurred across donors. About 5 DR-DQ haplotypes were handled as single units for association and clustering, since linkage in the cohort was strong. Both class I and class II loci were covered by HLA typing, at four-digit resolution. Typing coverage differed by locus: A, B, C, DRB1 and DQB1 were typed in roughly 620-630 donors, DQA1 in roughly 500, DPA1 in some 570, and DPB1 in around 490. High-throughput TCR immunosequencing, statistical association of individual TCRs with disease status, and machine learning were combined to predict cytomegalovirus infection status. Approximately 300 gigabases of sequencing data and 70 million to 85 million unique TCR sequences were included in an early release covering several hundred HLA-typed donors. The study was designed to test whether signatures of past pathogen exposure could be identified by cataloging public T cell receptors. To decide whether each TCR beta V gene segment behaved as functional or pseudogenic, an earlier analysis of approximately 590 of the donors relied on high-throughput TCR beta sequencing. The study profiled the T cell repertoires of around 700 subjects by immunosequencing and related them to cytomegalovirus serostatus. Alongside the repertoire data, information on donor age, sex, ethnicity and CMV serostatus was compiled. Every discovery cohort repertoire had been produced on one sequencing platform. Among around 400 genotyped donors of the cohort, an average of around 250,000 unique TCR beta nucleotide sequences was sequenced per donor, of which roughly 18% were non-productive. Of the roughly 410 genotyped donors, less than 90% were placed in the genetic ancestry cluster associated with self-reported Caucasian donors. To study patterns of TCR occurrence, a later analysis re-analyzed previously published TCR beta repertoires from 650 to 750 donors and added high-resolution HLA genotyping. Study-wide findings and limitations: At a false discovery rate of 0.05, a later analysis linked 16,000 or so TCR beta sequences to specific HLA alleles. Because counts were too low, 15 to 20 rarely observed V segments, including chromosome 9 orphons, were excluded from the earlier analysis of a few hundred of the donors. It was suggested by the authors that the approach could potentially be generalized to other disease states and immunological phenotypes. Broadly in line with IMGT annotations, most TCR beta V segments showed up in productive rearrangements about 87% or about 30% of the time in an earlier analysis of roughly 590 of the donors. The study gave a list of 150 to 200 TCR beta chains associated with cytomegalovirus. In a later analysis, TCR association rates were found to vary across HLA loci, with the most associated TCRs seen for DRB1 alleles and the fewest for HLA-C alleles. This cohort had only TCR beta chains sequenced, and the lack of alpha or paired-chain data limited which features could be detected. Correlated functional status among segregating V segments might reflect linkage disequilibrium, but an unknown experimental factor could not be ruled out. A later genetic analysis reported fewer N-insertions in productive TCRs among donors in an Asian-associated ancestry cluster than the roughly 700-donor mean. According to a later analysis, most CMV-associated TCR beta chains appeared to be HLA-restricted, and the HLA associations seemed to be driven largely by CMV exposure. In vitro tests confirmed that a few of the cytomegalovirus-associated TCR beta chains recognize cytomegalovirus antigens. Most TCR sequences were seen in very few donors, while some public TCRs were found in many individuals. HLA typing was unavailable for some donors at each locus, so association tests used only the typed subset. For the cohort, immune exposure information was limited to CMV serostatus. When HLA alleles, especially DR and DQ, strongly co-occurred, TCR associations were difficult to assign to individual alleles. A further reported finding was that TCR beta sequences accurately predicted the HLA-A and HLA-B alleles for most subjects in the first cohort. Cytomegalovirus status was reported to be diagnosed by the classifier with high specificity and sensitivity in both the original and validation cohorts. Because the 87-base-pair reads could not distinguish some IMGT-functional V segments, including TRBV6-2 and TRBV6-3, those segments were excluded. An association between a missense DCLRE1C variant and V-gene and J-gene trimming of TCR beta chains was found in a later genetic analysis and replicated in an independent cohort. In a later analysis, HLA-associated TCR beta chains showed more clonal expansion and lower generation probabilities than non-associated chains that were equally common. A cluster of highly shared sequence variants was judged likely to be a technical artifact of the sequencing pipeline. In a later analysis, several top co-occurrence clusters were reported to appear linked to parvovirus B19, influenza, CMV and Epstein-Barr virus. Presence/absence analyses assumed roughly uniform sequencing depth across donors, an assumption that may not hold.

Looking up the germline V gene (reference sequence) yields CDR1 SEHNR and CDR2 FQNEAQ. From its cysteine to its phenylalanine, the CDR3 spans 12 amino acids. Of the read, only the CDR3 DNA is kept; its 36 bases are in frame from base 1. The cohort was made up of hundreds of healthy bone marrow donors. At the time of sampling, every cohort member was nominally healthy, though immune exposures that went unrecorded were likely present. The donor was CMV seronegative and was included in the group of a few hundred seronegative cohort members. A peripheral blood sample was collected from each donor, and TCR beta sequencing was performed on peripheral blood mononuclear cells. The Qiagen DNeasy Blood Extraction Kit was used to extract genomic DNA from the blood cell samples.

The receptor was derived from a male donor in good health and CMV-seronegative. The chain employs TRBV7-9 and TRBJ1-6, with the D gene call left open. The sample consisted of PBMCs. In nucleotide form, the sequence is TGTTCCAGCAGCTTAGAATCCGCGCCCCTCCACTTT. This sequence encodes CSSSLESAPLHF.